This T cell receptor beta chain emerged from a study of cytomegalovirus exposure and HLA in healthy donors. Trimming shortened V by 4 bases and J by 3 bases, and 10 bases separated the two germline ends. Per germline, CDR1 SQVTM and CDR2 ANQGSEA. The CDR3 has 12 amino acids. A multiplex PCR was run with 60 Vbeta primers and 13 Jbeta primers. Produced via immunoSEQ multiplex PCR; TCRdb's table is partial and in-frame only. The table records 160,000 or so clones, 81% of them present only once. Sequenced material: PBMCs. The receptor was isolated from a man over 45 in good health and CMV-seropositive. V is TRBV29-1 and J is TRBJ2-7; perhaps TRBD1 as D (6 bases). In DNA form, the CDR3 reads TGCAGCGTTGCCAAGGGGGACTACGAGCAGTACTTC. Translation: CSVAKGDYEQYF.